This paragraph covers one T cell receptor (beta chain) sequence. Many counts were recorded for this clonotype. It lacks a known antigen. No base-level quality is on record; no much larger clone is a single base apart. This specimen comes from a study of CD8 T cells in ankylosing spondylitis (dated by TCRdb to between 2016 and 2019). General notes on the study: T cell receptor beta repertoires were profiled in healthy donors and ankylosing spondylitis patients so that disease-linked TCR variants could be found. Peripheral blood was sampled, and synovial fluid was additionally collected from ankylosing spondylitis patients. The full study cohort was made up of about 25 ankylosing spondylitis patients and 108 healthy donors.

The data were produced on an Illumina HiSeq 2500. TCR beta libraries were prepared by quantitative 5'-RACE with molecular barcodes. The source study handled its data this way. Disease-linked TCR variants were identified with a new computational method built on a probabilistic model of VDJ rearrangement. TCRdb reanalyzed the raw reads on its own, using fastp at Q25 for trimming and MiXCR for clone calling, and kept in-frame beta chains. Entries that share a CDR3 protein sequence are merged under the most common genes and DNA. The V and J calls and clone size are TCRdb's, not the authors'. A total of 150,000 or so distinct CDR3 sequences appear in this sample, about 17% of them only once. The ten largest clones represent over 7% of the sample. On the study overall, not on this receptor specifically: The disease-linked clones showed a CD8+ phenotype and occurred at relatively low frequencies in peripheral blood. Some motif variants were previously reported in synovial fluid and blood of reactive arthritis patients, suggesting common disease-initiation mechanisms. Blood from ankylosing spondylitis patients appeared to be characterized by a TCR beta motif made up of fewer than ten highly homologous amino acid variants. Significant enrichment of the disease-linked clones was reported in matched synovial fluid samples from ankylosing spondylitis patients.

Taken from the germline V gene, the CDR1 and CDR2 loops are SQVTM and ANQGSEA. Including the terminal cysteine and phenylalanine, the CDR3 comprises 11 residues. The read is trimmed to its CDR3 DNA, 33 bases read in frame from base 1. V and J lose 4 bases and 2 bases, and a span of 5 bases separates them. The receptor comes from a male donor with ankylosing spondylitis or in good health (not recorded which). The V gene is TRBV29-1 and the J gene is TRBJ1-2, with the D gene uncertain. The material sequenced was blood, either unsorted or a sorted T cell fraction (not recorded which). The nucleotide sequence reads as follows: TGCAGCGTTGTAGAAAACTATGGCTACACCTTC. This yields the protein CSVVENYGYTF.